The next 25 T cell receptor beta chains were all read from a single sample in a study of liver allograft versus peripheral blood T cells. Study background: Intrahepatic T cell receptor repertoires from transplanted livers were compared against repertoires in recipients' peripheral blood.

TCRdb re-analysed the reads in MiXCR, keeping a single row per CDR3 protein. The table records around 400 distinct CDR3 sequences, about a quarter of them present only once. These receptors all stem from a human patient who had a liver transplant. Some T cells may have come from the graft donor.

V usage is TRBV13 and J usage is TRBJ2-7; tentative D call: TRBD1 (5 bases). V gave up 6 bases and J gave up 0 bases, with 9 bases separating them. The germline V gene encodes CDR1 PRHDT and CDR2 FYEKMQ (reference sequence). The CDR3 spans 13 residues. The CDR3 DNA reads TGTGCCAGCAGTCCGACAGCCTCCTACGAGCAGTACTTC. Protein product: CASSPTASYEQYF.

By sample fraction, this clonotype is medium-sized (0.01 to 0.1%). The rearrangement uses TRBV6-2 or TRBV6-3 and TRBJ2-7; D is uncertain. V lost 5 bases and J lost 2, with 7 bases in between. The CDR3 is 12 amino acids. The germline CDR1 and CDR2 sequences are MNHEY and SVGEGT. CDR3 coding DNA: TGTGCCAGCAGTAAGCTTCCCTACGAGCAGTACTTC. Encoded protein: CASSKLPYEQYF.

This clonotype has a handful of counts. A far larger clone is off by one base, so a read error is likely. This chain's CDR3 is CSFERSSLSHEQYF. CDR3 nucleotides: TGCAGTTTCGAGCGTTCCTCCCTAAGCCATGAGCAGTACTTC. The chain joins TRBV29-1 to TRBJ2-7; D remains ambiguous. The germline V gene has CDR1 SQVTM and CDR2 ANQGSEA. The CDR3 loop spans 14 amino acids.

Concerning this clonotype: A far larger clone differs by one base, so this is likely a read error. The chain has TRBV10-1 and TRBJ2-1; D is uncertain. Trimming removed 5 bases at V and 10 bases at J, with 21 bases between. The germline V gene encodes CDR1 WNHNN and CDR2 SYGVQD (reference sequence). The CDR3 covers 15 residues. The CDR3 DNA sequence: TGCGCCAGCAGTCGAGACAAACACTTTCTGTACGAGCAGTTCTTC. Translated: CASSRDKHFLYEQFF.

This clonotype qualifies as medium-sized (0.01 to 0.1%). V gene TRBV29-1 combines with J gene TRBJ2-2, with 10 bases fitting TRBD2. The CDR3 totals 14 residues. CDR1 SQVTM and CDR2 ANQGSEA come from the germline V gene. V was pared by 3 bases and J by 7 bases, with 5 bases of the junction left unmatched. DNA of the CDR3: TGCAGCGTTGACTTAGCGGGAGGATACGGGGAGCTGTTTTTT. It codes for CSVDLAGGYGELFF.

This chain uses TRBV18 with TRBJ1-1; D is unclear. CDR3 size: 14 residues. V was shortened by 2 bases and J by 0 bases, with 7 bases between the two germline ends. CDR1 is KGHSH and CDR2 is LQKENI in the germline V gene. In DNA form, the CDR3 reads TGTGCCAGCTCACCATCTAAGATGAACACTGAAGCTTTCTTT. Translating it yields CASSPSKMNTEAFF.

With respect to this clonotype: The conserved final phenylalanine or tryptophan is absent from the CDR3, which likely points to a read error. The genes are TRBV13 and TRBJ2-7; D is undetermined. V lost 3 bases, J lost 4 bases, and 4 bases lay in between. The CDR3 sequence is 11 residues long. Germline CDR1 and CDR2: PRHDT and FYEKMQ (reference sequence). The CDR3 protein is CASSFLYEQYY. CDR3 sequence (DNA): TGTGCCAGCAGCTTTCTGTACGAGCAGTACTAC.

Judged by abundance, this clonotype is medium-sized. The chain has TRBV7-2 and TRBJ2-2; TRBD2 matches at 16 bases. V gave up 4 bases and J gave up 3 bases; unmatched junction bases: 14. The germline gives CDR1 SGHTA, CDR2 FQGNSA. This CDR3 comprises 21 residues. The CDR3 DNA reads TGTGCCAGCAGCTCTTTGGGACCGGGACTAGCGGGAGGGCAGGACACCGGGGAGCTGTTTTTT. Translated: CASSSLGPGLAGGQDTGELFF.

Sample share makes this clonotype large. The gene calls are TRBV7-2 and TRBJ1-4; D possibly corresponds to TRBD1 (5 bases). Germline V gene data show CDR1 as SGHTA and CDR2 as FQGNSA. The CDR3 is made up of 16 amino acids. The V and J ends lost 3 bases and 4 bases respectively, with 15 bases between them. In DNA form, the CDR3 reads TGTGCCAGCAGCTTGTGGGGGGGGGGTTTTAATGAAAAACTGTTTTTT. Its protein is CASSLWGGGFNEKLFF.

In its sample, this clonotype was seen once. V usage is TRBV30 and J usage is TRBJ2-2; 7 nucleotides line up with TRBD1. This CDR3 comprises 17 residues. V shed 4 bases and J 4 bases; nucleotides not matched to a gene: 15. CDR1 and CDR2 from the germline V gene are GTSNPN and SVGIG (reference sequence). In DNA form, the CDR3 reads TGTGCCTGGACCGACCGGACAGGCCAAACAACCACCGGGGAGCTGTTTTTT. Its translation: CAWTDRTGQTTTGELFF.

In this sample, this clonotype is medium-sized. The V gene is TRBV20-1, the J gene TRBJ2-7; the D gene is possibly TRBD2 (6 bases). V lost 1 base, J lost 2 bases, and 21 bases lay in between. The length of the CDR3 is 17 residues. From germline, CDR1 is DFQATT and CDR2 SNEGSKA (reference sequence). The CDR3 DNA reads as TGCAGTGCTAGAGCGGTGAAGTCAAGCGCGGGACCCTACGAGCAGTACTTC. Translated: CSARAVKSSAGPYEQYF.

This clonotype is labeled as medium-sized (0.01 to 0.1%). V gene TRBV27 combines with J gene TRBJ2-3; TRBD2 agrees at 11 bases. Germline V gene data show CDR1 as MNHEY and CDR2 as SMNVEV (reference sequence). Losses at the gene ends were 3 bases for V and 2 bases for J; bases not matched to a gene: 4. The CDR3 runs 16 residues. CDR3 sequence (DNA): TGTGCCAGCAGTTTTCTAGCGGGAGGAGACACAGATACGCAGTATTTT. It translates to CASSFLAGGDTDTQYF.

The table lists this clonotype with many counts. The V call is TRBV7-9, the J call TRBJ2-1; D ambiguous. The CDR3 consists of 15 residues. Trimming took off 2 bases at V and 0 bases at J, with 8 bases between the two ends. Per germline, CDR1 SEHNR and CDR2 FQNEAQ (reference sequence). The chain's CDR3 is CASSLTMSSYNEQFF. CDR3 nucleotides: TGTGCCAGCAGCTTAACTATGAGCTCCTACAATGAGCAGTTCTTC.

Judged by abundance, this clonotype is large. The gene calls are TRBV9 and TRBJ1-3; 9 nucleotides align to TRBD1. The CDR3 length is 16 residues. The V segment lost 0 bases and the J segment 3 bases; nucleotides outside the gene matches: 4. In germline, CDR1 is SGDLS, CDR2 YYNGEE. The CDR3 is CASSVGGGQGGNTIYF. The CDR3 DNA reads TGTGCCAGCAGCGTAGGAGGGGGACAGGGTGGAAACACCATATATTTT.

This clonotype was seen only once. The chain recombines TRBV13 with TRBJ1-1, with D tentatively TRBD1 (5 bases). The CDR3 spans 15 residues. V lost 1 base and J lost 1, with 10 bases in between. Germline CDR1 is PRHDT and CDR2 is FYEKMQ (reference sequence). DNA of the CDR3: TGTGCCAGCAGCTTAGTTCCAGGGTGGAACACTGAAGCTTTCTTT. Amino acid sequence: CASSLVPGWNTEAFF.

This clonotype ranks as medium-sized. The chain combines TRBV6-5 with TRBJ2-7; D not resolved. V lost 4 bases and J 3 bases, leaving 4 bases between the germline ends. This CDR3 spans 11 amino acids. Germline V gene lookup returns CDR1 MNHEY and CDR2 SVGAGI. The DNA for the CDR3 is TGTGCCAGCAGTTCCCACTACGAGCAGTACTTC. Encoded protein: CASSSHYEQYF.

This clonotype is termed medium-sized. The V gene is TRBV20-1, the J gene TRBJ2-3; D is ambiguous. Germline loops: CDR1 DFQATT, CDR2 SNEGSKA (reference sequence). The CDR3 loop spans 15 amino acids. The V and J ends lost 5 bases and 0 bases respectively, with 15 bases between them. CDR3 nucleotide sequence: TGCAGTGCTCCGTTGAGCGAATCTAGCACAGATACGCAGTATTTT. Its protein product is CSAPLSESSTDTQYF.

Within the sample, this clonotype is large. The chain employs TRBV28 and TRBJ1-2; 7 nucleotides match TRBD1. The CDR3 is 15 amino acids. Germline V CDR1 and CDR2: MDHEN, SYDVKM. V was clipped by 2 bases and J by 3 bases; unmatched bases: 6. This CDR3 reads CASSLSDRAHYGYTF. The CDR3 nucleotides are TGTGCCAGCAGTTTAAGTGACAGGGCCCACTATGGCTACACCTTC.

This clonotype is judged medium-sized. The V gene is TRBV27, the J gene TRBJ1-1, with a possible D match to TRBD1 (6 bases). This CDR3 comprises 14 residues. The V end lost 5 bases, the J end lost 4 bases, and 14 bases lay between the germline ends. Germline CDR1 reads MNHEY; CDR2 reads SMNVEV (reference sequence). The CDR3 sequence: CASSESGRGTEAFF. The DNA of the CDR3 is TGTGCCAGCAGTGAGTCTGGCAGGGGCACTGAAGCTTTCTTT.

Sample share makes this clonotype medium-sized. This sequence joins TRBV10-3 and TRBJ2-7, with D perhaps matching TRBD1 (6 bases). Trimming removed 3 bases at V and 7 bases at J, with 22 bases between. CDR1 is ENHRY and CDR2 is SYGVKD in the germline V gene. This CDR3 spans 16 amino acids. The chain's CDR3 is CAISDSRRNRAGEQYF. CDR3 nucleotides: TGTGCCATCAGTGATTCAAGGCGGAACAGGGCAGGTGAGCAGTACTTC.

This sequence joins TRBV6-2 or TRBV6-3 and TRBJ2-7; TRBD2 aligns across 7 bases. This CDR3 is 14 amino acids long. CDR1 is MNHEY and CDR2 is SVGEGT in the germline V gene. V shed 2 bases and J 5 bases; nucleotides not matched to a gene: 6. DNA for the CDR3: TGTGCCAGCAGTTACCCAGCGGGGAGTCACGAGCAGTACTTC. Residues: CASSYPAGSHEQYF.

By proportion, this clonotype is medium-sized. V gene TRBV30 combines with J gene TRBJ2-2, with D unresolved. Germline V CDR1 and CDR2: GTSNPN, SVGIG (reference sequence). The CDR3 has 13 amino acids. Between the trimmed V and J ends, which lost 0 bases and 4 bases, there was a span of 6 bases. The CDR3 DNA follows: TGTGCCTGGAGTGTGACAAGCACCGGGGAGCTGTTTTTT. The encoded protein is CAWSVTSTGELFF.

Worth noting for this clonotype: Given a much more abundant clone one base away, this may be a read error. The chain joins TRBV5-6 to TRBJ2-3, with TRBD1 matching over 10 bases. CDR1 is SGHDT and CDR2 is YYEEEE in the germline V gene. V gave up 9 bases and J gave up 4 bases; unmatched junction bases: 8. The CDR3 covers 14 residues. The CDR3 loop is CANRSGTGADTQYF. DNA of the CDR3: TGTGCCAACAGGTCCGGGACAGGGGCAGATACGCAGTATTTT.

This clonotype was detected only a few times. The chain combines TRBV28 with TRBJ2-7; TRBD1 or TRBD2 may be the D gene (6 bases each). The germline V gene encodes CDR1 MDHEN and CDR2 SYDVKM. V was pared by 0 bases and J by 6 bases, with 15 bases between. The CDR3 has 15 residues. The DNA for the CDR3 is TGTGCCAGCAGTTTATGGAGGGGGGCTCTGGTCGAGCAGTACTTC. Translating gives CASSLWRGALVEQYF.

In its sample, this clonotype is medium-sized (0.01 to 0.1%). The genes are TRBV6-2 or TRBV6-3 and TRBJ1-1, with 7 bases matching TRBD1. CDR1 MNHEY and CDR2 SVGEGT come from the germline V gene. The CDR3 sequence is 16 residues long. The trim removed 4 bases at V and 0 bases at J, leaving 8 bases unmatched. CDR3 sequence (DNA): TGTGCCAGCAGTTCTTGGGACAGTCCAATGAACACTGAAGCTTTCTTT. As protein: CASSSWDSPMNTEAFF.